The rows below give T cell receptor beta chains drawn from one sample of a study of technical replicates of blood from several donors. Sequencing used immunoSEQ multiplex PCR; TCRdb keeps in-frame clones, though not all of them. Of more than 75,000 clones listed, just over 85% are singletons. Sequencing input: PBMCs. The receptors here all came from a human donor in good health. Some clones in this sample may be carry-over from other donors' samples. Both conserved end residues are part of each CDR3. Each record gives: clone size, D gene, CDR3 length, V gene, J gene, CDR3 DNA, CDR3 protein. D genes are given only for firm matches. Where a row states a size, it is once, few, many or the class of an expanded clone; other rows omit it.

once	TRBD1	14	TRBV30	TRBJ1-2	TGTGCCTGGGAGACAGGGAACTCTAACTATGGCTACACCTTC	CAWETGNSNYGYTF
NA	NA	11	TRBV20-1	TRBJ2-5	TGCAGTGCTAACCCTAAAGAGACCCAGTACTTC	CSANPKETQYF
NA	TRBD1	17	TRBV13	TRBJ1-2	TGTGCCAGCAGCCCCCAGGAGGGGGCGACAGCTAACTATGGCTACACCTTC	CASSPQEGATANYGYTF
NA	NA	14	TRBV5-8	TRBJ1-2	TGTGCCAGCAGCTCGGGTCAAGGGAGGGGAGGCTACACCTTC	CASSSGQGRGGYTF
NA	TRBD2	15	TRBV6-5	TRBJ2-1	TGTGCCAGCAGTTCTGGACTAGCGGGAGTAAATGAGCAGTTCTTC	CASSSGLAGVNEQFF
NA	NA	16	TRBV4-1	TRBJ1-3	TGCGCCAGCAGCCAGATACAGGGAATAGGTGGAAACACCATATATTTT	CASSQIQGIGGNTIYF
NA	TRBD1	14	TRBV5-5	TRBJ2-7	TGTGCCAGCAGCAGCCGGGACAGGCTCTACGAGCAGTACTTC	CASSSRDRLYEQYF
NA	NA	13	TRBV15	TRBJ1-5	TGTGCCACCAGCGGGAGGGTGGGTCAGCCCCAGCATTTT	CATSGRVGQPQHF
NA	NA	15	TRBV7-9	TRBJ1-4	TGTGCCAGCAGCCGCGAGGGACTTTCTGGGGAAAAACTGTTTTTT	CASSREGLSGEKLFF
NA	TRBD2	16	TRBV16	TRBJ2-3	TGTGCCAGCAGCCAACAACTAGCGGGGACCACAGATACGCAGTATTTT	CASSQQLAGTTDTQYF
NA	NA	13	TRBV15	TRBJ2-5	TGTGCCACCAGCCCGGGGGACCAAGAGACCCAGTACTTC	CATSPGDQETQYF
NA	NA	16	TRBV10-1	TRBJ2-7	TGCGCCAGCCGATTAAAGGGACTTATCACCTCCTACGAGCAGTACTTC	CASRLKGLITSYEQYF
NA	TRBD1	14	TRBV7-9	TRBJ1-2	TGTGCCAGCAGCTCGACAGGGGAGAACTATGGCTACACCTTC	CASSSTGENYGYTF
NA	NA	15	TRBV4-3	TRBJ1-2	TGCGCCAGCAGCCAGGTGAAGTCAGGGATAGGGGGCTACACCTTC	CASSQVKSGIGGYTF
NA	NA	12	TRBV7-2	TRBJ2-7	TGTGCCAGCAGCCCCCTAGCTTACGAGCAGTACTTC	CASSPLAYEQYF
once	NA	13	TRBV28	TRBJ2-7	TGTGCCAGCAGTAACCCCCCGAGGGCCGAGCAGTACTTC	CASSNPPRAEQYF
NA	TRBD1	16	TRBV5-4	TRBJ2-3	TGTGCCAGCAGCTTGCGCGGCAGGGGGTGGTCAGATACGCAGTATTTT	CASSLRGRGWSDTQYF
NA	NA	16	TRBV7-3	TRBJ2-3	TGTGCCAGCAGCTTAGGGCTAGCGACTAGCACAGATACGCAGTATTTT	CASSLGLATSTDTQYF
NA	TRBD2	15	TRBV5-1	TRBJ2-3	TGCGCCAGCAGCCTAGCGGGGGGGCCATCAGATACGCAGTATTTT	CASSLAGGPSDTQYF
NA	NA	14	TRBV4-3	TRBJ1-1	TGCGCCAGCAGCCGAGAGGGGCTCGGCACTGAAGCTTTCTTT	CASSREGLGTEAFF
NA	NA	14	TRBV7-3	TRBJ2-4	TGTGCCAGCAGCTGGGGCTTAGCCAAAAACATTCAGTACTTC	CASSWGLAKNIQYF
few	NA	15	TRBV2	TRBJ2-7	TGTGCCAGCAACCCACCTTGGGGCCAACACTACGAGCAGTACTTC	CASNPPWGQHYEQYF
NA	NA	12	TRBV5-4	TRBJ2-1	TGTGCCAGCACCCGATCGGGGAGTGAGCAGTTCTTC	CASTRSGSEQFF
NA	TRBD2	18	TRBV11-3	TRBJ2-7	TGTGCCAGCAGCTTAGAAAGGGGAGGTAGCGGGCCTTCCTACGAGCAGTACTTC	CASSLERGGSGPSYEQYF
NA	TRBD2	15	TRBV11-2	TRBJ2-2	TGTGCCAGCAGACTAGCGGGGGGGAACACCGGGGAGCTGTTTTTT	CASRLAGGNTGELFF
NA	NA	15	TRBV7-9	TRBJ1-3	TGTGCCAGCAGCTTCGACAGGCCCTCTGGAAACACCATATATTTT	CASSFDRPSGNTIYF
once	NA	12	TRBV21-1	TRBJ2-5	TGTGCCAGCAGCAACCCCGAGGAGACCCAGTACTTC	CASSNPEETQYF
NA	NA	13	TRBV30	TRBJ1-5	TGTGCCTGGAGTTATAGTAGCAATCAGCCCCAGCATTTT	CAWSYSSNQPQHF